A single sample gave rise to the 29 T cell receptor beta chains below, sequenced in a study of blood T cell repertoires in COVID-19. Sequencing was performed with immunoSEQ multiplex PCR; in TCRdb, only in-frame clones are kept and a portion is missing. Here the sample spans hundreds of thousands of clones, almost 90% being singletons. The sequenced sample was PBMCs or T cells enriched from blood (not recorded which). The receptors were sampled from a young man who had been exposed to COVID-19.

The sample holds a few counts of this clone. This chain connects TRBV11-3 to TRBJ1-3; no clear D. Germline-derived CDR1 and CDR2 are SGHNT and YENEEA. Trimming took 2 bases from V and 14 from J, leaving 4 bases between them. The length of the CDR3 is 9 residues. As DNA, the CDR3 is TGTGCCAGCAGCTTACTTCTATATTTT. It translates to CASSLLLYF. Full variable domain (outside the CDR3, taken from reference TRBV11-3 and TRBJ1-3): EAGVVQSPRYKIIEKKQPVAFWCNPISGHNTLYWYLQNLGQGPELLIRYENEEAVDDSQLPKDRFSAERLKGVDSTLKIQPAELGDSAVYLCASSLLLYFGEGSWLTVV.

The chain recombines TRBV5-4 with TRBJ2-7; 9 bases are a match to TRBD1. The germline V gene has CDR1 SGHNT and CDR2 YYREEE (reference sequence). V trimming: 4 bases; J trimming: 5 bases; junction bases outside the gene matches: 7. The CDR3 has 14 amino acids. The CDR3 sequence: CASSLDRGRDEQYF. CDR3 nucleotide sequence: TGTGCCAGCAGCCTGGACAGGGGTCGGGACGAGCAGTACTTC. Full variable domain (rest looked up from reference TRBV5-4 and TRBJ2-7): ETGVTQSPTHLIKTRGQQVTLRCSSQSGHNTVSWYQQALGQGPQFIFQYYREEENGRGNFPPRFSGLQFPNYSSELNVNALELDDSALYLCASSLDRGRDEQYFGPGTRLTVT.

The rearrangement uses TRBV3-1 (or the pseudogene TRBV3-2) and TRBJ1-1; the D gene is possibly TRBD1 (5 bases). CDR3 length: 14 amino acids. Per the germline V gene, CDR1 is LGHDT and CDR2 is YNNKEL (reference sequence). V was clipped by 2 bases and J by 5 bases, with 12 bases between them. In DNA, the CDR3 is TGTGCCAGCAGCCAACCCTCGGGGGGAACTGAAGCTTTCTTT. Its translation: CASSQPSGGTEAFF.

The chain couples TRBV27 to TRBJ1-2; weak D call: TRBD1 (5 bases). The V end lost 8 bases, the J end lost 6 bases, and 16 bases lay between the germline ends. There are 13 residues in the CDR3. Germline CDR1 and CDR2: MNHEY and SMNVEV (reference sequence). In DNA, the CDR3 is TGTGCCAGCCCCACGGGGGGGTGGGATGGCTACACCTTC. Residues: CASPTGGWDGYTF.

CDR3: CASSQVDMQNEKLFF. Here the CDR3 DNA reads TGCGCCAGCAGCCAGGTCGACATGCAGAATGAAAAACTGTTTTTT. V usage is TRBV4-1 and J usage is TRBJ1-4; no clear D gene. The CDR3 totals 15 residues. The germline V gene encodes CDR1 MGHRA and CDR2 YSYEKL. The V and J ends lost 3 bases and 5 bases respectively, with 13 bases between them.

This chain connects TRBV3-1 (or the pseudogene TRBV3-2) to TRBJ2-1; 12 positions agree with TRBD2. The CDR3 is made up of 19 amino acids. CDR1 is LGHDT, CDR2 YNNKEL, per germline (reference sequence). V gave up 4 bases and J gave up 2 bases; unmatched junction bases: 12. Here the CDR3 reads CASSPRRLAGAGPYNEQFF. CDR3 sequence (DNA): TGTGCCAGCAGCCCCCGACGACTAGCGGGGGCCGGTCCCTACAATGAGCAGTTCTTC.

The V and J genes are TRBV9 and TRBJ2-2; 8 positions match TRBD2. V dropped 4 bases and J dropped 3; count of bases not matched to a gene: 8. CDR1 and CDR2 (germline): SGDLS, YYNGEE. The CDR3 spans 16 residues. As DNA, the CDR3 is TGTGCCAGCAGCCCCCGGGGGGGCCGAGACACCGGGGAGCTGTTTTTT. Protein: CASSPRGGRDTGELFF.

This clone was detected once. J is TRBJ1-3 and V is TRBV9; 8 nucleotides align to TRBD1. Looked up from germline, CDR1 is SGDLS and CDR2 is YYNGEE. The CDR3 consists of 15 residues. With 3 bases clipped from V and 1 base from J, the junction kept 3 bases outside the gene matches. CDR3 sequence (DNA): TGTGCCAGCAGCGATCGGACAGGGTCTGGAAACACCATATATTTT. Translation gives CASSDRTGSGNTIYF.

V and J are TRBV7-2 and TRBJ1-4; 8 bases align to TRBD1. V lost 5 bases and J lost 8; bases outside the gene matches: 4. Germline CDR1 is SGHTA and CDR2 is FQGNSA. The CDR3 has 13 amino acids. In DNA form, the CDR3 reads TGTGCCAGCAGCAGGGGGGACAGGGAAAAACTGTTTTTT. Its protein is CASSRGDREKLFF.

The J gene is TRBJ1-1, the V gene TRBV6-4; 7 bases fit TRBD1. Germline CDR1 is MRHNA and CDR2 is SNTAGT. V dropped 3 bases and J dropped 4; count of bases not matched to a gene: 2. This CDR3 region has 13 residues. The CDR3 bases are TGTGCCAGCAGTGAACAGGGGATCACTGAAGCTTTCTTT. It specifies CASSEQGITEAFF.

The gene calls are TRBV6-5 and TRBJ1-5, with a weak D call TRBD1 (6 bases). Trimming removed 6 bases from V and 6 bases from J, with 15 bases in between. CDR3 length equals 14 residues. Germline V gene data show CDR1 as MNHEY and CDR2 as SVGAGI. CDR3 in DNA: TGTGCCAGCAGCCGTGACAGGAAATCTCAGCCCCAGCATTTT. Its protein product is CASSRDRKSQPQHF.

The chain employs TRBV7-3 and TRBJ1-3; maybe TRBD1 (6 bases). CDR1 and CDR2 from the germline V gene are SGHTA and FQGTGA. The length of the CDR3 is 13 residues. V dropped 5 bases and J dropped 4 bases, with 9 bases sitting between them. CDR3 protein: CASSADRGNTIYF. CDR3 DNA sequence: TGTGCCAGCAGCGCCGACAGGGGAAACACCATATATTTT.

The chain joins TRBV27 to TRBJ1-2; D might be TRBD1 (6 bases). Trimming cost V 4 bases and J 8 bases, with 20 bases left between them. Germline CDR1 and CDR2: MNHEY and SMNVEV (reference sequence). The CDR3 contains 15 residues. The CDR3 DNA is TGTGCCAGCAGTTCTGGGATAGGGACATTGTGGGGCTACACCTTC. This encodes CASSSGIGTLWGYTF.

The chain has TRBV10-1 and TRBJ2-1; 9 nucleotides line up with TRBD1. Germline CDR1 reads WNHNN; CDR2 reads SYGVQD (reference sequence). V lost 10 bases and J lost 5; bases outside the gene matches: 9. The CDR3 consists of 14 residues. The CDR3 spells CANGRDRAHNEQFF. The CDR3 nucleotides are TGCGCCAACGGCCGGGACAGGGCCCACAATGAGCAGTTCTTC.

The V gene is TRBV6-8, the J gene TRBJ1-4; D is undetermined. The CDR3 covers 15 residues. V lost 5 bases and J 3 bases, leaving 13 bases between the germline ends. Germline lookup yields CDR1 MNHGY and CDR2 SAAAGT. CDR3 nucleotides: TGTGCCAGCAGTACCACCAGGTTTCCTAATGAAAAACTGTTTTTT. Its protein is CASSTTRFPNEKLFF.

The DNA for the CDR3 is TGCGCCAGCAGCTTGGATGGGAGTAGCTCCTATAATTCACCCCTCCACTTT. Translated: CASSLDGSSSYNSPLHF. The chain joins TRBV5-1 to TRBJ1-6; D is undetermined. V lost 0 bases to trimming and J lost 0 bases, with 10 bases between them. CDR1 and CDR2 from the germline V gene are SGHRS and YFSETQ. CDR3 length: 17 amino acids.

V usage is TRBV14 and J usage is TRBJ2-7, with 8 nucleotides matching TRBD2. Looked up from germline, CDR1 is SGHDN and CDR2 is FVKESK. CDR3 length equals 17 residues. With V trimmed by 3 bases and J by 6 bases, 16 bases remained unmatched. This chain's CDR3 is CASSHSRVGLGSPEQYF. DNA for the CDR3: TGTGCCAGCAGCCACTCCAGGGTGGGACTAGGATCGCCCGAGCAGTACTTC.

The chain recombines TRBV5-1 with TRBJ2-1; 8 positions agree with TRBD2. Germline trimming cut 4 bases from V and 5 bases from J; bases unmatched to any gene: 11. The CDR3 loop spans 16 amino acids. From germline, CDR1 is SGHRS and CDR2 YFSETQ. In nucleotides, the CDR3 is TGCGCCAGCAGCCACATTGTCGGGGGGGCACACAATGAGCAGTTCTTC. It is translated as CASSHIVGGAHNEQFF.

The chain uses TRBV6-5 and TRBJ2-5; D ambiguous. With 0 bases removed from V and 2 bases from J, the gap between germline ends came to 10 bases. The germline CDR1 and CDR2 sequences are MNHEY and SVGAGI. The CDR3 consists of 15 residues. CDR3 amino acids: CASSYSRYQQETQYF. The CDR3, as DNA: TGTGCCAGCAGTTACTCGAGGTACCAGCAAGAGACCCAGTACTTC.

V usage is TRBV5-1 and J usage is TRBJ2-1, with D perhaps matching TRBD1 (7 bases). CDR1 and CDR2 (germline): SGHRS, YFSETQ. The length of the CDR3 is 15 residues. With 0 bases removed from V and 7 bases from J, the gap between germline ends came to 14 bases. The chain's CDR3 is CASSLARAGGNEQFF. The CDR3 coding sequence is TGCGCCAGCAGCTTGGCTCGGGCAGGGGGGAATGAGCAGTTCTTC.

The chain has TRBV27 and TRBJ2-3; 12 bases are a match to TRBD2. CDR1 is MNHEY and CDR2 is SMNVEV in the germline V gene (reference sequence). The CDR3 is made up of 16 amino acids. The V and J ends lost 6 bases and 1 base, in that order; junction bases with no gene match: 5. CDR3 in amino acids: CASRASGGAGTDTQYF. The CDR3 coding sequence is TGTGCCAGCAGGGCTAGCGGGGGGGCGGGCACAGATACGCAGTATTTT.

The chain combines TRBV27 with TRBJ2-2; tentative D call: TRBD1 (5 bases). This CDR3 is 19 amino acids long. The V end lost 5 bases, the J end lost 3 bases, and 25 bases lay between the germline ends. Germline assignment: CDR1 MNHEY and CDR2 SMNVEV (reference sequence). The CDR3 reads CASSGWYQGKEWDTGELFF. The CDR3 region has the DNA TGTGCCAGCAGTGGATGGTACCAGGGAAAGGAATGGGACACCGGGGAGCTGTTTTTT.

The chain uses TRBV29-1 and TRBJ2-1; TRBD1 aligns across 9 bases. CDR3 size: 17 residues. V trimming: 4 bases; J trimming: 1 base; junction bases outside the gene matches: 11. The V gene's germline CDR1 is SQVTM and CDR2 ANQGSEA. CDR3 residues: CSVAPARQGGSYNEQFF. Written as DNA, the CDR3 is TGCAGCGTTGCACCGGCCCGACAGGGGGGATCCTACAATGAGCAGTTCTTC.

This clone was counted a single time. This rearrangement joins TRBV12-3 or TRBV12-4 to TRBJ1-6; no firm D call. The length of the CDR3 is 13 residues. The ends were cut back, 0 bases at V and 7 bases at J, with 4 bases in the middle. CDR3 nucleotides: TGTGCCAGCAGTTTAGCCGAGAATTCACCCCTCCACTTT. Its protein is CASSLAENSPLHF.

Note on this clone: The same CDR3 also results from other DNA sequences found in this sample. The chain combines TRBV15 with TRBJ2-7, with unresolved D. The V gene's germline CDR1 is LNHNV and CDR2 YYDKDF (reference sequence). Trimming took 0 bases from V and 5 from J, leaving 5 bases between them. This CDR3 is built from 12 residues. The chain's CDR3 is CATSRDEDEQYF. In DNA form, the CDR3 reads TGTGCCACCAGCAGAGACGAGGACGAGCAGTACTTC.

This clone was counted once. This rearrangement joins TRBV19 to TRBJ2-5, with D possibly matching TRBD2 (5 bases). Germline-derived CDR1 and CDR2 are LNHDA and SQIVND (reference sequence). The length of the CDR3 is 14 residues. V lost 5 bases, J lost 3 bases, and 13 bases lay in between. The CDR3: CASSPRLAEETQYF. The CDR3 DNA is TGTGCCAGTAGTCCCCGGCTAGCAGAAGAGACCCAGTACTTC.

The V call is TRBV12-5, the J call TRBJ2-2, with 8 bases that match TRBD1. Germline CDR1 is LGHNT and CDR2 is FRNRAP. The CDR3 runs 16 residues. The V segment lost 5 bases and the J segment 3 bases; nucleotides outside the gene matches: 8. The CDR3 here is CASGGAATGDTGELFF. The CDR3, as DNA: TGTGCTAGTGGTGGGGCAGCGACAGGGGACACCGGGGAGCTGTTTTTT.

The chain links TRBV15 to TRBJ2-3; 9 nucleotides match TRBD1. The CDR3 consists of 13 residues. Germline V lookup: CDR1 LNHNV, CDR2 YYDKDF (reference sequence). V lost 9 bases, J lost 5 bases, and 6 bases stayed unmatched. This chain's CDR3 is CATYRQGEDTQYF. In nucleotides, the CDR3 is TGTGCCACGTATCGACAGGGGGAAGATACGCAGTATTTT. Complete variable domain (other parts from reference TRBV15 and TRBJ2-3): DAMVIQNPRYQVTQFGKPVTLSCSQTLNHNVMYWYQQKSSQAPKLLFHYYDKDFNNEADTPDNFQSRRPNTSFCFLDIRSPGLGDTAMYLCATYRQGEDTQYFGPGTRLTVL.

The V and J genes are TRBV7-2 and TRBJ2-7; TRBD2 is a possible D gene (6 bases). The CDR3 runs 14 residues. Per the germline V gene, CDR1 is SGHTA and CDR2 is FQGNSA. V lost 5 bases to trimming and J lost 1 base, with 12 bases between them. The DNA for the CDR3 is TGTGCCAGCAGCCGGGGGACCCAGTCCTACGAGCAGTACTTC. Encoded protein: CASSRGTQSYEQYF. Together with reference TRBV7-2 and TRBJ2-7, the CDR3 gives the full variable domain: GAGVSQSPSNKVTEKGKDVELRCDPISGHTALYWYRQSLGQGLEFLIYFQGNSAPDKSGLPSDRFSAERTGGSVSTLTIQRTQQEDSAVYLCASSRGTQSYEQYFGPGTRLTVT.